This entry is about one T cell receptor (beta chain). Antigen specificity is unknown. Using a J-beta primer mix together with a sample-barcoded 5' primer, a second PCR was run for about 6 to 11 cycles. Samples each returned at least 2.5 million CDR3-containing paired-end reads. TCRdb used MiXCR to reprocess the 5' RACE reads, holding one entry per CDR3 protein. This table holds approximately 600,000 distinct CDR3 sequences, roughly 53% found once. The data belong to a study of blood T cells in healthy people across ages. Study findings and constraints: Donor CMV infection status was unknown, possibly confounding age-related changes in expanded clonotypes. Strong correlation linked observed beta diversity and percent naive T cells.

V dropped 6 bases and J dropped 8 bases, with 13 bases sitting between them. Germline loops: CDR1 DFQATT, CDR2 SNEGSKA (reference sequence). This CDR3 spans 11 amino acids. Isolating PBMCs gave at least 6 million of these cells per sample. The sequence was collected from a man aged 55 to 70 in good health. Source material: blood. The chain combines TRBV20-1 with TRBJ1-2; D might be TRBD1 (5 bases). Here the CDR3 reads CSAGGGGGYTF. CDR3 sequence (DNA): TGCAGTGCCGGGGGGGGAGGAGGCTACACCTTC.